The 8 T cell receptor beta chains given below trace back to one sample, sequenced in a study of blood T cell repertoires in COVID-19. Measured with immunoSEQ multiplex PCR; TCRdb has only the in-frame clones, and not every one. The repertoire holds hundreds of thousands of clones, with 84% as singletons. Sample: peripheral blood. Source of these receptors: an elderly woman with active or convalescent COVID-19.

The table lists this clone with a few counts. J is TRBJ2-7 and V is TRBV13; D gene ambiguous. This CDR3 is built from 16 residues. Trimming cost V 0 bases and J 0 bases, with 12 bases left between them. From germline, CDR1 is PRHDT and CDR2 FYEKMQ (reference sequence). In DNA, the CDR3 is TGTGCCAGCAGCTTAGGCCCCTATAAAACCTCCTACGAGCAGTACTTC. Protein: CASSLGPYKTSYEQYF.

In DNA form, the CDR3 reads TGTGCCAGCAGTTTATCGCGTCATAATTCACCCCTCCACTTT. Amino acid sequence: CASSLSRHNSPLHF. The chain employs TRBV27 and TRBJ1-6; D gene unclear. Trimming cost V 0 bases and J 5 bases, with 5 bases left between them. The CDR3 covers 14 residues. Germline loops: CDR1 MNHEY, CDR2 SMNVEV (reference sequence).

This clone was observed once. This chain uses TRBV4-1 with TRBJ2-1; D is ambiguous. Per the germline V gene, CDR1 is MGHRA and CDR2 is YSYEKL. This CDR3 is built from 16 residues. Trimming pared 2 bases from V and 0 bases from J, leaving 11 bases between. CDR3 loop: CASSQSLVSSYNEQFF. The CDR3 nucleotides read TGCGCCAGCAGCCAAAGTCTCGTGAGCTCCTACAATGAGCAGTTCTTC.

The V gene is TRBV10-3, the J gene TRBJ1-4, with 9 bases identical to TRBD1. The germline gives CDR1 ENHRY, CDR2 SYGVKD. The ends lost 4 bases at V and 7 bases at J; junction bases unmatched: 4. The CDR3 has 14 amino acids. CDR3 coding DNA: TGTGCCATCAGTGCGACAGGGGGTTCTGAAAAACTGTTTTTT. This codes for CAISATGGSEKLFF.

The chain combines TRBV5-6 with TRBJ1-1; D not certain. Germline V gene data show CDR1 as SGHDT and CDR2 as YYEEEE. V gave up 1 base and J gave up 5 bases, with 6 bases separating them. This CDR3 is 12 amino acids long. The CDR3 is CASSLSVTEAFF. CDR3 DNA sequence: TGTGCCAGCAGCTTGTCGGTTACTGAAGCTTTCTTT.

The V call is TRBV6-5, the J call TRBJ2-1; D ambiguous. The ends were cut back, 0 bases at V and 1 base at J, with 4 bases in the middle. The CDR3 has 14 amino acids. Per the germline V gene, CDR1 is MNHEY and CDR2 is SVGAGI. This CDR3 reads CASSYSSSYNEQFF. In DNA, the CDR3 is TGTGCCAGCAGTTACTCTAGTTCCTACAATGAGCAGTTCTTC.

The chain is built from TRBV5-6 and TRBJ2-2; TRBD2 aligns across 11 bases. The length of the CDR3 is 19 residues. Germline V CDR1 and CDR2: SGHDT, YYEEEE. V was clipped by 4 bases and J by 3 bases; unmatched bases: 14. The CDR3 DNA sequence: TGTGCCAGCAGCATGGACCTAGCGGGGGGTTTAACGTACACCGGGGAGCTGTTTTTT. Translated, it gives CASSMDLAGGLTYTGELFF.

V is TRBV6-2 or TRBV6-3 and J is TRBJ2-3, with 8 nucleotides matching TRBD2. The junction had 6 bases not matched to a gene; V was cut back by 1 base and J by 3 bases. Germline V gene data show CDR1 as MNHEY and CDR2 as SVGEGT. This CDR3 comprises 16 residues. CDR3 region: CASSYWLREETDTQYF. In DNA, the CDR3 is TGTGCCAGCAGTTACTGGTTGCGGGAGGAAACAGATACGCAGTATTTT.